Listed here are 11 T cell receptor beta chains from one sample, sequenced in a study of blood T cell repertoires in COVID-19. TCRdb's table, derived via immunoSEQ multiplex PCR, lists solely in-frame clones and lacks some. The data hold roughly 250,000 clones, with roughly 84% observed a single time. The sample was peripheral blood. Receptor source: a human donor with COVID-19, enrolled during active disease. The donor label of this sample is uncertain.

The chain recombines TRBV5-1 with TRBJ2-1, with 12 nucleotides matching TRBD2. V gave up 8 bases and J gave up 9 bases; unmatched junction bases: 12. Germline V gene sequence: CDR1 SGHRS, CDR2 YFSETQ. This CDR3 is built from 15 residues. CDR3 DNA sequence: TGCGCCAGGACTTGCGGACTAGCGGGAAAGTTTGAGCAGTTCTTC. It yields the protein CARTCGLAGKFEQFF.

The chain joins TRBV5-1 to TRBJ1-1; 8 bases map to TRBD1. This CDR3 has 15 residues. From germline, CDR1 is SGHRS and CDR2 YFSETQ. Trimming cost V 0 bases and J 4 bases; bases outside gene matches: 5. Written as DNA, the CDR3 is TGCGCCAGCAGCTTGGGGACAGGGCATACCACTGAAGCTTTCTTT. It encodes CASSLGTGHTTEAFF.

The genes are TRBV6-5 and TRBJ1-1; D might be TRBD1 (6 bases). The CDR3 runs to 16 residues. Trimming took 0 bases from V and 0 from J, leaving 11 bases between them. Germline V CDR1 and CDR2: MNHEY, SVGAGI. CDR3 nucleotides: TGTGCCAGCAGTTACTCCCAGTACAGGGTGAACACTGAAGCTTTCTTT. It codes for CASSYSQYRVNTEAFF.

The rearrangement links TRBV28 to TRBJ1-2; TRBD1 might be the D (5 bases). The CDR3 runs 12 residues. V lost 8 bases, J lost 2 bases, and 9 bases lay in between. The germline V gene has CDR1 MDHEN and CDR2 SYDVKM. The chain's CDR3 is CASGGQNYGYTF. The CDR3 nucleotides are TGTGCCAGCGGCGGACAAAACTATGGCTACACCTTC.

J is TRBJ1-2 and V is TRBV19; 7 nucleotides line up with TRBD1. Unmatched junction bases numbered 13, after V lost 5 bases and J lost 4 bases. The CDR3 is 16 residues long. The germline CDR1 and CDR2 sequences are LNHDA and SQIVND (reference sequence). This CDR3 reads CASSAPPGQDLYGYTF. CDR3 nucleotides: TGTGCCAGTAGTGCACCTCCAGGACAGGACCTCTATGGCTACACCTTC.

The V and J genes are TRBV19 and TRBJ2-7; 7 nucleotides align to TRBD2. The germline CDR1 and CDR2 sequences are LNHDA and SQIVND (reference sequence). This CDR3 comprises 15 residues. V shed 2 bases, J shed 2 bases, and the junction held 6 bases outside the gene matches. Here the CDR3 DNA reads TGTGCCAGTAGTATAAGAGCGGGATTTACCTACGAGCAGTACTTC. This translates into CASSIRAGFTYEQYF. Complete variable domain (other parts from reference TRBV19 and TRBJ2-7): DGGITQSPKYLFRKEGQNVTLSCEQNLNHDAMYWYRQDPGQGLRLIYYSQIVNDFQKGDIAEGYSVSREKKESFPLTVTSAQKNPTAFYLCASSIRAGFTYEQYFGPGTRLTVT.

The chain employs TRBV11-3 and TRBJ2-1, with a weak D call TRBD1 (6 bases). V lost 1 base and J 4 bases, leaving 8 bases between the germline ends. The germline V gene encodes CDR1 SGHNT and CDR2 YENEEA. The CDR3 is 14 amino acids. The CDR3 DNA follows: TGTGCCAGCAGCTTAGTAGGGGGTTACAATGAGCAGTTCTTC. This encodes CASSLVGGYNEQFF.

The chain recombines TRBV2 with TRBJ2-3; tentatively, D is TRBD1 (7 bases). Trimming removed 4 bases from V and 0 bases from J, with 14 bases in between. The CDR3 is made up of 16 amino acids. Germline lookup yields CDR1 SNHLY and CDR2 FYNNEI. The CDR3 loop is CASSVQGGASTDTQYF. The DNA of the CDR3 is TGTGCCAGCAGTGTCCAGGGGGGCGCCAGCACAGATACGCAGTATTTT. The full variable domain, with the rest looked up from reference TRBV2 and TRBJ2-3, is EPEVTQTPSHQVTQMGQEVILRCVPISNHLYFYWYRQILGQKVEFLVSFYNNEISEKSEIFDDQFSVERPDGSNFTLKIRSTKLEDSAMYFCASSVQGGASTDTQYFGPGTRLTVL.

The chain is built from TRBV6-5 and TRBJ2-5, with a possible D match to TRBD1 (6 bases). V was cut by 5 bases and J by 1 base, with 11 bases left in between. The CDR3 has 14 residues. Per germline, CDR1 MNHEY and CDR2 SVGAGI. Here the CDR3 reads CASSPPTGQETQYF. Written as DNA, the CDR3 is TGTGCCAGCAGTCCACCGACAGGCCAAGAGACCCAGTACTTC.

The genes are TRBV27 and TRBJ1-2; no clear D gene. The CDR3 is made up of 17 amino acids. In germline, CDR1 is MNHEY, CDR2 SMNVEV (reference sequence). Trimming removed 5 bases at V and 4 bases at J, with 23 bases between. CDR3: CASSLDYNYALLYGYTF. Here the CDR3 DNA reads TGTGCCAGCAGTCTCGACTACAATTATGCTCTCCTCTATGGCTACACCTTC.

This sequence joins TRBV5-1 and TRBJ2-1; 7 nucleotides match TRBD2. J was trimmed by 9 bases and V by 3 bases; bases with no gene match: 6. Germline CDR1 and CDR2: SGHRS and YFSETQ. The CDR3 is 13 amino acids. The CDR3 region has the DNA TGCGCCAGCAGCTCCCGACTAGCAACTGAGCAGTTCTTC. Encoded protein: CASSSRLATEQFF.